These 30 T cell receptor beta chains originate from one sample sequenced in a study of CD8+CD57+ T cells in acquired aplastic anemia. Genomic DNA, the template, was used for profiling of the TCR beta VDJ and CDR3. TCRdb used MiXCR to reprocess the reads, holding one entry per CDR3 protein. The sample has 95,000 to 150,000 distinct CDR3 sequences, approximately 41% seen once. Sequencing involved patients with CD8+CD57+ cell expansion previously shown by flow cytometry. The sample comprised sorted CD4+, CD8+, or CD8+CD57+ T cells (not recorded which) from PBMCs. The receptor set was obtained from a human donor with aplastic anemia.

This clonotype has at least ten counts. The chain couples TRBV20-1 to TRBJ1-6; possibly TRBD1 for D (6 bases). The CDR3 runs 17 residues. Trimming shortened V by 0 bases and J by 0 bases, and 12 bases separated the two germline ends. CDR1 is DFQATT and CDR2 is SNEGSKA in the germline V gene (reference sequence). The DNA of the CDR3 is TGCAGTGCTAGAGAGCGGGGGCTTAGCTCCTATAATTCACCCCTCCACTTT. Its protein product is CSARERGLSSYNSPLHF.

The chain couples TRBV2 to TRBJ2-5, with D maybe TRBD2 (6 bases). The ends were cut back, 4 bases at V and 4 bases at J, with 10 bases in the middle. CDR1 SNHLY and CDR2 FYNNEI come from the germline V gene. The CDR3 is 13 residues long. The CDR3 spells CASSATSVETQYF. As DNA, the CDR3 is TGTGCCAGCAGTGCGACTAGTGTAGAGACCCAGTACTTC.

This clonotype has ten or more counts. V usage is TRBV15 and J usage is TRBJ1-5; no clear D. Looked up from germline, CDR1 is LNHNV and CDR2 is YYDKDF (reference sequence). Deletions cut 5 bases from V and 2 bases from J, with 10 bases between. This CDR3 contains 14 residues. CDR3 DNA: TGTGCCACCAGCCTAAGGTTGGGCAATCAGCCCCAGCATTTT. Protein product: CATSLRLGNQPQHF.

The rearrangement joins TRBV15 to TRBJ2-3; no definite D call. The V end lost 3 bases, the J end lost 1 base, and 5 bases lay between the germline ends. The length of the CDR3 is 13 residues. The V gene's germline CDR1 is LNHNV and CDR2 YYDKDF (reference sequence). CDR3 in amino acids: CATSRVGTDTQYF. The CDR3 nucleotides are TGTGCCACCAGCAGGGTGGGCACAGATACGCAGTATTTT.

V usage is TRBV3-1 and J usage is TRBJ2-1, with no clear D. CDR3 length equals 16 residues. The ends were cut back, 3 bases at V and 9 bases at J, with 21 bases in the middle. The germline V gene has CDR1 LGHDT and CDR2 YNNKEL (reference sequence). DNA of the CDR3: TGTGCCAGCAGCCAGCACCCTGACCCAGGTGTAGGTGAGCAGTTCTTC. It specifies CASSQHPDPGVGEQFF.

Concerning this clonotype: One base away lies a much larger clone, so this may be a sequencing read error. The J gene is TRBJ1-6, the V gene TRBV27; D gene uncertain. Looked up from germline, CDR1 is MNHEY and CDR2 is SMNVEV (reference sequence). The CDR3 extends over 12 amino acids. Between the trimmed V and J ends, which lost 1 base and 14 bases, there was a span of 9 bases. The CDR3 loop is CASSLLLGTLHF. CDR3 nucleotides: TGTGCCAGCAGTTTATTACTGGGGACCCTCCACTTT.

V gene TRBV7-2 combines with J gene TRBJ2-7; D call uncertain. In germline, CDR1 is SGHTA, CDR2 FQGNSA. Trimming took off 1 base at V and 6 bases at J, with 7 bases between the two ends. The CDR3 is 12 residues long. The CDR3 loop is CASSLVPGEQYF. As DNA, the CDR3 is TGTGCCAGCAGCTTAGTACCGGGCGAGCAGTACTTC.

This clonotype was counted at least ten times. V usage is TRBV2 and J usage is TRBJ2-7; D remains unclear. V lost 2 bases and J 4 bases, leaving 3 bases between the germline ends. CDR3 length: 11 residues. Germline assignment: CDR1 SNHLY and CDR2 FYNNEI. The CDR3 reads CASSELYEQYF. The CDR3, as DNA: TGTGCCAGCAGTGAATTGTACGAGCAGTACTTC.

This clonotype was detected ten times or more. This chain connects TRBV6-5 to TRBJ2-7; no firm D call. Germline V gives CDR1 MNHEY, CDR2 SVGAGI. This CDR3 is built from 13 residues. The V end was cut by 0 bases, the J end by 4 bases, with 7 bases between. The CDR3 is CASSYSTGYEQYV. CDR3 nucleotide sequence: TGTGCCAGCAGTTACTCGACCGGGTACGAGCAGTACGTC.

The V and J genes are TRBV24-1 and TRBJ1-3; no clear D. Germline V gene data show CDR1 as KGHDR and CDR2 as SFDVKD. The CDR3 runs 13 residues. V was trimmed by 5 bases and J by 4 bases, leaving 8 bases between them. In DNA form, the CDR3 reads TGTGCCACCAGTGGCGACCAGGGAAACACCATATATTTT. It yields the protein CATSGDQGNTIYF.

Note on this clonotype: Given a much more abundant clone one base away, this may be a read error. The DNA is left out, because the CDR3 cannot be placed on it with certainty; the CDR3 is given as TCRdb lists it. This sequence joins TRBV19 and TRBJ1-4. CDR1 LNHDA and CDR2 SQIVND come from the germline V gene (reference sequence). The CDR3 comprises 16 residues, both ends counted. The CDR3 spells CASSNSDATQMKNCFF.

This clonotype occurred many times. The rearrangement joins TRBV20-1 to TRBJ2-1; 9 nucleotides agree with TRBD2. J gave up 9 bases and V 6 bases, and 9 bases lay outside the gene matches. Germline V gene data show CDR1 as DFQATT and CDR2 as SNEGSKA (reference sequence). The CDR3 extends over 13 amino acids. The CDR3: CSAHSGGRSEQFF. For the CDR3, the DNA is TGCAGTGCCCACAGCGGGGGGCGGAGTGAGCAGTTCTTC.

This clonotype has at least ten counts. The chain has TRBV29-1 and TRBJ2-2; D is perhaps TRBD1 or TRBD2 (6 bases each). CDR1 SQVTM and CDR2 ANQGSEA come from the germline V gene. CDR3 length equals 14 residues. V lost 6 bases and J 1 base, leaving 12 bases between the germline ends. The CDR3 sequence is CSVARGRNTGELFF. CDR3 nucleotide sequence: TGCAGCGTGGCACGGGGGCGGAACACCGGGGAGCTGTTTTTT.

This clonotype was seen many times. The CDR3 DNA follows: TGTGCCAGCAGCTTGGTCCAGGGGGCGATTTACGTGGAAGCTTTCTTT. It specifies CASSLVQGAIYVEAFF. The chain recombines TRBV5-6 with TRBJ1-1, with 8 bases identical to TRBD1. V was pared by 0 bases and J by 8 bases, with 12 bases of the junction left unmatched. CDR3 length equals 16 residues. Looked up from germline, CDR1 is SGHDT and CDR2 is YYEEEE.

This clonotype came up once. A much larger clone differs by one base, so this may be a read error. The rearrangement joins TRBV11-2 to TRBJ2-1, with D tentatively TRBD2 (6 bases). V dropped 7 bases and J dropped 3 bases, with 16 bases sitting between them. The germline V gene has CDR1 SGHAT and CDR2 FQNNGV. CDR3 length equals 15 residues. This chain's CDR3 is CASIRGEANYNEQFF. CDR3 DNA: TGTGCCAGCATCCGAGGGGAGGCAAACTACAATGAGCAGTTCTTC.

Details on this clonotype: A read error may explain this, as a much larger clone is one base away. The genes are TRBV11-1 and TRBJ1-3; D remains ambiguous. The CDR3 length is 17 residues. CDR1 is SGHAT and CDR2 is FQDESV in the germline V gene (reference sequence). The chain's CDR3 is CASSSYIPPRSENTIYF. The CDR3 coding sequence is TGTGCCAGCAGCTCCTATATCCCTCCGCGGTCTGAAAACACCATATATTTT.

The rearrangement links TRBV10-3 to TRBJ2-1; no definite D call. CDR3 length equals 16 residues. Deletions cut 10 bases from V and 1 base from J, with 20 bases between. Germline-derived CDR1 and CDR2 are ENHRY and SYGVKD. Here the CDR3 reads CASSQRPGPSYNEQFF. The CDR3 DNA follows: TGTGCCAGCAGCCAACGTCCGGGCCCTTCCTACAATGAGCAGTTCTTC.

The J gene is TRBJ1-5, the V gene TRBV6-1, with 10 bases fitting TRBD1. The CDR3 has 15 residues. Germline V gives CDR1 MNHNS, CDR2 SASEGT. V dropped 4 bases and J dropped 4; count of bases not matched to a gene: 4. The CDR3 nucleotides read TGTGCCAGCAGTGGGTGGACAGGGGGTAATCAGCCCCAGCATTTT. This codes for CASSGWTGGNQPQHF.

This clonotype came up a few times. A much larger clonotype is one base distant, so this may be a read error. This chain joins TRBV7-9 and TRBJ2-7; 9 nucleotides match TRBD2. CDR1 SEHNR and CDR2 FQNEAQ come from the germline V gene (reference sequence). There are 15 residues in the CDR3. The CDR3 nucleotides are TGTGCCAGCAGCCAAAGCGGGGGGCGGGGGTACGGGCAGTACTTC. Translation gives CASSQSGGRGYGQYF.

This clonotype was seen many times. The chain employs TRBV20-1 and TRBJ2-7, with D unclear. The CDR3 covers 15 residues. Per the germline V gene, CDR1 is DFQATT and CDR2 is SNEGSKA (reference sequence). The ends were cut back, 0 bases at V and 3 bases at J, with 15 bases in the middle. The CDR3 sequence is CSARDSYTTHYEQYF. The CDR3 bases are TGCAGTGCTAGAGATAGTTATACTACGCACTACGAGCAGTACTTC.

This clonotype came up many times. The J gene is TRBJ1-1, the V gene TRBV4-3, with D possibly TRBD1 on 6 matching bases. V was shortened by 4 bases and J by 3 bases, with 12 bases between the two germline ends. The CDR3 totals 14 residues. Germline assignment: CDR1 LGHNA and CDR2 YSLEER. CDR3: CASSPRTVHTEAFF. CDR3 bases: TGCGCCAGCAGCCCTCGGACAGTGCACACTGAAGCTTTCTTT.

The V gene is TRBV15, the J gene TRBJ2-1; D might be TRBD2 (6 bases). Germline V gene sequence: CDR1 LNHNV, CDR2 YYDKDF (reference sequence). The CDR3 is 14 residues long. Between the trimmed V and J ends, which lost 0 bases and 7 bases, there was a span of 10 bases. The CDR3 loop reads CATSRDGGNNEQFF. The CDR3 nucleotides read TGTGCCACCAGCAGAGATGGGGGGAATAATGAGCAGTTCTTC.

This clonotype showed up just a few times. As DNA, the CDR3 is TGTGCCAGCAGCCAGGAGGGGGACTTGAACACTGAAGCTTTCTTT. Protein sequence: CASSQEGDLNTEAFF. This chain connects TRBV3-1 to TRBJ1-1, with a weak D call TRBD1 (6 bases). The CDR3 sequence is 15 residues long. Germline loops: CDR1 LGHDT, CDR2 YNNKEL (reference sequence). The V end lost 3 bases, the J end lost 0 bases, and 11 bases lay between the germline ends. Full variable domain (missing parts from reference TRBV3-1 and TRBJ1-1): DTAVSQTPKYLVTQMGNDKSIKCEQNLGHDTMYWYKQDSKKFLKIMFSYNNKELIINETVPNRFSPKSPDKAHLNLHINSLELGDSAVYFCASSQEGDLNTEAFFGQGTRLTVV.

The chain couples TRBV14 to TRBJ2-5; 9 bases align to TRBD2. The ends lost 6 bases at V and 4 bases at J; junction bases unmatched: 3. CDR1 SGHDN and CDR2 FVKESK come from the germline V gene. The CDR3 contains 13 residues. CDR3 sequence reads: CASRGSGGETQYF. The CDR3 nucleotides read TGTGCCAGCAGGGGTAGCGGGGGAGAGACCCAGTACTTC.

This chain joins TRBV10-3 and TRBJ2-7, with 7 bases aligning to TRBD1. CDR1 and CDR2 from the germline V gene are ENHRY and SYGVKD. CDR3 size: 13 residues. V was clipped by 5 bases and J by 0 bases; unmatched bases: 1. The CDR3 nucleotides read TGTGCCATCAGTCGGGACAGCTCCTACGAGCAGTACTTC. Its protein product is CAISRDSSYEQYF.

This rearrangement joins TRBV10-1 to TRBJ1-5; 12 bases agree with TRBD1. The CDR3 covers 15 residues. The V segment lost 3 bases and the J segment 7 bases; nucleotides outside the gene matches: 4. The germline V gene has CDR1 WNHNN and CDR2 SYGVQD (reference sequence). Here the CDR3 DNA reads TGCGCCAGCAGTGACCGGGACAGGGGGCAGCAGCCCCAGCATTTT. Its protein is CASSDRDRGQQPQHF.

The chain is built from TRBV15 and TRBJ1-5, with D unresolved. The CDR3 length is 11 residues. The ends were cut back, 11 bases at V and 1 base at J, with 6 bases in the middle. Germline CDR1 is LNHNV and CDR2 is YYDKDF (reference sequence). The CDR3 here is CAPWSNQPQHF. The CDR3 region has the DNA TGTGCCCCCTGGAGCAATCAGCCCCAGCATTTT. Full variable domain (remainder filled in from reference TRBV15 and TRBJ1-5): DAMVIQNPRYQVTQFGKPVTLSCSQTLNHNVMYWYQQKSSQAPKLLFHYYDKDFNNEADTPDNFQSRRPNTSFCFLDIRSPGLGDTAMYLCAPWSNQPQHFGDGTRLSIL.

This clonotype was seen at least ten times. J is TRBJ2-2 and V is TRBV7-9; D perhaps matches TRBD1 (5 bases). Trimming pared 5 bases from V and 0 bases from J, leaving 7 bases between. The germline V gene has CDR1 SEHNR and CDR2 FQNEAQ (reference sequence). CDR3 length: 14 amino acids. CDR3 amino acids: CASSEGANTGELFF. In DNA, the CDR3 is TGTGCCAGCAGCGAAGGGGCGAACACCGGGGAGCTGTTTTTT.

This clonotype was counted a single time. V is TRBV7-9 and J is TRBJ1-2; D gene uncertain. In germline, CDR1 is SEHNR, CDR2 FQNEAQ (reference sequence). V was trimmed by 0 bases and J by 5 bases, leaving 7 bases between them. The CDR3 loop spans 13 amino acids. The CDR3 DNA reads as TGTGCCAGCAGCTTAGCGCAAGAATATGGCTACACCTTC. Its translation is CASSLAQEYGYTF.

This clonotype was seen more than once but under ten times. This CDR3 is CASSQGASGNTIYF. The CDR3 nucleotides are TGTGCCAGCAGCCAGGGGGCGTCTGGAAACACCATATATTTT. J is TRBJ1-3 and V is TRBV3-1; tentatively, D is TRBD1 (6 bases). The CDR3 consists of 14 residues. Germline assignment: CDR1 LGHDT and CDR2 YNNKEL (reference sequence). The germline V and J ends were trimmed by 3 bases and 1 base, with 7 bases remaining between them.